Following are 9 T cell receptor beta chains from one sample sequenced in a study of vaccination and CD4 T cells after COVID-19. Treatment given: 10-day PBMC culture with coronavirus spike peptide pools or control peptides (ViraFEST assay). These receptors have no identified antigens. With the Oncomine TCR Beta short-read assay, DNA from cultured CD4+ T cells was sequenced. TCRdb re-analysed the PCR reads in MiXCR, keeping a single row per CDR3 protein. The data contain about 15,000 distinct CDR3 sequences, less than 70% of them singletons. The sample comprised CD4+ T cells from blood, cultured in vitro. All receptors come from a human donor who had recovered from COVID-19.

The V gene is TRBV7-9, the J gene TRBJ2-1; the match to TRBD2 covers 12 bases. The CDR3 length is 15 residues. The trim removed 2 bases at V and 8 bases at J, leaving 4 bases unmatched. The germline CDR1 and CDR2 sequences are SEHNR and FQNEAQ (reference sequence). CDR3 sequence (DNA): TGTGCCAGCAGCTTACGACTAGCGGGAGTGGATGAGCAGTTCTTC. Translating it yields CASSLRLAGVDEQFF.

V is TRBV15 and J is TRBJ1-2; D remains unclear. CDR3 length: 14 amino acids. Germline CDR1 reads LNHNV; CDR2 reads YYDKDF (reference sequence). V was trimmed by 0 bases and J by 4 bases, leaving 9 bases between them. The CDR3 spells CATSREALSYGYTF. The CDR3 region has the DNA TGTGCCACCAGCAGAGAGGCTCTCTCCTATGGCTACACCTTC.

The genes are TRBV27 and TRBJ1-2, with a possible D match to TRBD1 (5 bases). V lost 4 bases and J lost 2, with 14 bases in between. CDR1 MNHEY and CDR2 SMNVEV come from the germline V gene (reference sequence). CDR3 length equals 15 residues. CDR3 loop: CASSSRSGRNYGYTF. The CDR3 nucleotides are TGTGCCAGCAGTTCTCGATCGGGACGGAACTATGGCTACACCTTC.

The chain is built from TRBV5-1 and TRBJ2-3, with D uncertain. The ends were cut back, 0 bases at V and 0 bases at J, with 11 bases in the middle. CDR3 length: 16 residues. Per the germline V gene, CDR1 is SGHRS and CDR2 is YFSETQ. CDR3 protein: CASSLEGGESTDTQYF. CDR3 nucleotide sequence: TGCGCCAGCAGCTTGGAGGGCGGAGAAAGCACAGATACGCAGTATTTT.

The chain carries TRBV10-3 and TRBJ2-1; TRBD2 aligns across 7 bases. Per germline, CDR1 ENHRY and CDR2 SYGVKD. V lost 7 bases and J lost 1; bases outside the gene matches: 7. The CDR3 is made up of 15 amino acids. The CDR3 region is CAINAGVPSYNEQFF. Written as DNA, the CDR3 is TGTGCCATCAACGCGGGAGTTCCATCCTACAATGAGCAGTTCTTC.

This rearrangement joins TRBV10-3 to TRBJ1-1, with a tentative D call TRBD1 (5 bases). The ends were cut back, 0 bases at V and 7 bases at J, with 9 bases in the middle. Per germline, CDR1 ENHRY and CDR2 SYGVKD. The length of the CDR3 is 13 residues. CDR3 amino acids: CAISESGRDEAFF. CDR3 nucleotide sequence: TGTGCCATCAGTGAGTCCGGCAGGGATGAAGCTTTCTTT.

The V and J genes are TRBV20-1 and TRBJ2-1; 7 bases are a match to TRBD2. Trimming cost V 3 bases and J 0 bases; bases outside gene matches: 8. The germline V gene encodes CDR1 DFQATT and CDR2 SNEGSKA (reference sequence). CDR3 size: 16 residues. The CDR3 sequence is CSARLTSASSYNEQFF. DNA of the CDR3: TGCAGTGCTAGGCTCACTAGCGCGAGCTCCTACAATGAGCAGTTCTTC.

V and J are TRBV11-1 and TRBJ2-7; 8 positions agree with TRBD1. CDR3 length equals 12 residues. The V segment lost 5 bases and the J segment 7 bases; nucleotides outside the gene matches: 4. Germline lookup yields CDR1 SGHAT and CDR2 FQDESV (reference sequence). The CDR3 reads CASSGQGREQYF. In nucleotides, the CDR3 is TGTGCCAGCAGCGGACAGGGACGAGAGCAGTACTTC.

The chain is built from TRBV5-1 and TRBJ1-5, with D possibly matching TRBD1 (6 bases). With 1 base removed from V and 7 bases from J, the gap between germline ends came to 12 bases. The CDR3 runs to 14 residues. CDR1 and CDR2 (germline): SGHRS, YFSETQ. CDR3 loop: CASSLTGNAQPQHF. Here the CDR3 DNA reads TGCGCCAGCAGCTTGACAGGGAATGCCCAGCCCCAGCATTTT.